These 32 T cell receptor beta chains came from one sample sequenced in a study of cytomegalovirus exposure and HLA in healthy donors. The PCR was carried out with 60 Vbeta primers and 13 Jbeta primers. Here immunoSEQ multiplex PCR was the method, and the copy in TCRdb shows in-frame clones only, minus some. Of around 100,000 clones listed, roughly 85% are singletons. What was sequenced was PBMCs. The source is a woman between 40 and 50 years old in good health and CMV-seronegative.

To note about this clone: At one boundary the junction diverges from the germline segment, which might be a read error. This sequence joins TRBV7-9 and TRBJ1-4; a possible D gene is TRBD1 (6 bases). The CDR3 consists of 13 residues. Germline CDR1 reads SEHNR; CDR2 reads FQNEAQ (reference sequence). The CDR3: CSSSTGPNEKLFF. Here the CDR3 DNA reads TGTTCCAGCAGCACAGGGCCTAATGAAAAACTGTTTTTT.

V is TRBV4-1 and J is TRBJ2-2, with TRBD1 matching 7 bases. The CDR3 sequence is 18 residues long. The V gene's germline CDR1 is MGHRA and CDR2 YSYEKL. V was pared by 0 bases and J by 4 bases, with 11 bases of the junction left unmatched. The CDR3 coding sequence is TGCGCCAGCAGCCAAGATCGCCTAAACAGGGGAATCACCGGGGAGCTGTTTTTT. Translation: CASSQDRLNRGITGELFF.

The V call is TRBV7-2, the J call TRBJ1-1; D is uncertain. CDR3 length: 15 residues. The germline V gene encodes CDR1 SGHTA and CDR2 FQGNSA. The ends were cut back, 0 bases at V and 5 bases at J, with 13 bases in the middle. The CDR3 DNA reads TGTGCCAGCAGCTTAGCTCGGGGTGCGTTAACTGAAGCTTTCTTT. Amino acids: CASSLARGALTEAFF.

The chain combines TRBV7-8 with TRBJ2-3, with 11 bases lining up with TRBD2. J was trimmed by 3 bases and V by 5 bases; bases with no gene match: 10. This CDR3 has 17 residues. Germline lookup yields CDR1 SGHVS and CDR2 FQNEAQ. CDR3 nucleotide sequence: TGTGCCAGCAGCCTCGGGCTAGCGGGAGGCCCTACAGATACGCAGTATTTT. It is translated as CASSLGLAGGPTDTQYF.

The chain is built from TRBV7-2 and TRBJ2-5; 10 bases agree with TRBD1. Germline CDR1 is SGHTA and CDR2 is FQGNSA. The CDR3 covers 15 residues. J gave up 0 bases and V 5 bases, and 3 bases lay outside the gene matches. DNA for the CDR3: TGTGCCAGCAGCGTGGACAGGGGGTACCAAGAGACCCAGTACTTC. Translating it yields CASSVDRGYQETQYF.

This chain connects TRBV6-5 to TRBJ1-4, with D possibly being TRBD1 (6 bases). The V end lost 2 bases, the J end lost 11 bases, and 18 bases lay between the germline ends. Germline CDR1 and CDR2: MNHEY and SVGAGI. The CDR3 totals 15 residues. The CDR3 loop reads CASSYTRAGERKLFF. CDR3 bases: TGTGCCAGCAGTTACACTCGAGCAGGGGAGAGGAAACTGTTTTTT.

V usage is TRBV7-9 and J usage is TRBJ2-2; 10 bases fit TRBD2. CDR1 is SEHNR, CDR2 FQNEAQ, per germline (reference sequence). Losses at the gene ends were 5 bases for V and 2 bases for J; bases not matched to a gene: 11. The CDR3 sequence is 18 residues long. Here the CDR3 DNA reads TGTGCCAGCAGCCGGATGAGCGGGGGGGCTAAAAACACCGGGGAGCTGTTTTTT. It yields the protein CASSRMSGGAKNTGELFF.

CDR3 nucleotides: TGTGCCAGCAGTGATTCGCACAGGCCCCAACTAACCTACGAGCAGTACTTC. Translation: CASSDSHRPQLTYEQYF. The V call is TRBV6-1, the J call TRBJ2-7; TRBD1 might be the D (5 bases). The germline gives CDR1 MNHNS, CDR2 SASEGT. The CDR3 contains 17 residues. The V and J ends lost 3 bases and 2 bases respectively, with 20 bases between them.

CDR3 residues: CASSIAGGQETQYF. CDR3 in DNA: TGTGCCAGTAGTATAGCCGGGGGCCAAGAGACCCAGTACTTC. The chain has TRBV19 and TRBJ2-5; tentatively, D is TRBD2 (6 bases). CDR1 is LNHDA and CDR2 is SQIVND in the germline V gene (reference sequence). This CDR3 comprises 14 residues. V lost 1 base, J lost 1 base, and 7 bases lay in between. Variable domain in full (rest from reference TRBV19 and TRBJ2-5): DGGITQSPKYLFRKEGQNVTLSCEQNLNHDAMYWYRQDPGQGLRLIYYSQIVNDFQKGDIAEGYSVSREKKESFPLTVTSAQKNPTAFYLCASSIAGGQETQYFGPGTRLLVL.

The CDR3 sequence is CAITRDTQETQYF. The CDR3 DNA follows: TGTGCCATCACCCGGGACACCCAAGAGACCCAGTACTTC. This chain links TRBV10-3 with TRBJ2-5, with D possibly TRBD1 on 6 matching bases. Germline V lookup: CDR1 ENHRY, CDR2 SYGVKD. There are 13 residues in the CDR3. Trimming removed 7 bases at V and 1 base at J, with 10 bases between.

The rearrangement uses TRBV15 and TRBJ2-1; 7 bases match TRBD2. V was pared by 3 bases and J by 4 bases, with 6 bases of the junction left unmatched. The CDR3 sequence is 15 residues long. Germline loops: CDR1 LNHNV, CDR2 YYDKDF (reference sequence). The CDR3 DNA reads TGTGCCACCAGCAGGCCCACCGGGAGGTACAATGAGCAGTTCTTC. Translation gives CATSRPTGRYNEQFF.

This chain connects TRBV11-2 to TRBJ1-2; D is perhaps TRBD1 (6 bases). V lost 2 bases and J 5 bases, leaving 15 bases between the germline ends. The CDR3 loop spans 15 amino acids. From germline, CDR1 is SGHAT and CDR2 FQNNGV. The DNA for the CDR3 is TGTGCCAGCAGCTTAATTAAGGGGGATTGGTATGGCTACACCTTC. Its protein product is CASSLIKGDWYGYTF.

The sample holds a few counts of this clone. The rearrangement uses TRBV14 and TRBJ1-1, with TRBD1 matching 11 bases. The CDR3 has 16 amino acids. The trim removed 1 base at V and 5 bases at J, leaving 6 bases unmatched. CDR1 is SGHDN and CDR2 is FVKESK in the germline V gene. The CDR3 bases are TGTGCCAGCAGCCAAGGGCTGGACAGGGGGCGGACTGAAGCTTTCTTT. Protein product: CASSQGLDRGRTEAFF.

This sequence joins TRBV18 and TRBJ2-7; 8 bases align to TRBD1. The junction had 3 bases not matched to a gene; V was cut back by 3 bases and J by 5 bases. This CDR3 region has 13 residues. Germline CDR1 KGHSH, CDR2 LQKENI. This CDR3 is CASSPGTGDEQYF. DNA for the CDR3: TGTGCCAGCTCACCCGGGACAGGAGACGAGCAGTACTTC.

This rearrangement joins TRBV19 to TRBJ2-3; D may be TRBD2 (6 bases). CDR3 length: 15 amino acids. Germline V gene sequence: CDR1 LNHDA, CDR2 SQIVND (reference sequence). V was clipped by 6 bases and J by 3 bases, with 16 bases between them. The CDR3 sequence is CASSPAGPRTDTQYF. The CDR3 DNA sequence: TGTGCCAGTAGCCCCGCGGGGCCCAGGACAGATACGCAGTATTTT. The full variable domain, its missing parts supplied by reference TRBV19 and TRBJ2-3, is DGGITQSPKYLFRKEGQNVTLSCEQNLNHDAMYWYRQDPGQGLRLIYYSQIVNDFQKGDIAEGYSVSREKKESFPLTVTSAQKNPTAFYLCASSPAGPRTDTQYFGPGTRLTVL.

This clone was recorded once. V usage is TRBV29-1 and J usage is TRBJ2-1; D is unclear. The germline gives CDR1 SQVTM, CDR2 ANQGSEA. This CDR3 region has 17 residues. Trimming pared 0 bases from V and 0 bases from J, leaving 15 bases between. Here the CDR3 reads CSVEDRLNSASYNEQFF. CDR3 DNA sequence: TGCAGCGTTGAAGATCGATTGAACAGTGCCTCCTACAATGAGCAGTTCTTC.

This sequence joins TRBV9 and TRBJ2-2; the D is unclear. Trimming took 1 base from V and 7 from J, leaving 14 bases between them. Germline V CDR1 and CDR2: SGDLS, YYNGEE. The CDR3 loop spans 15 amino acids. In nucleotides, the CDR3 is TGTGCCAGCAGCGTAACGAATAGCCCGGGCGGGGAGCTGTTTTTT. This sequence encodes CASSVTNSPGGELFF.

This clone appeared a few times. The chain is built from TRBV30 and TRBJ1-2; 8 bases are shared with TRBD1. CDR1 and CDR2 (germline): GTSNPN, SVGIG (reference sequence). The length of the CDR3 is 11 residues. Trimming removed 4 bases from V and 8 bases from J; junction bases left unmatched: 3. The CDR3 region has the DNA TGTGCCTGGACAGGGGGCGACGGCTACACCTTC. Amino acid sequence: CAWTGGDGYTF.

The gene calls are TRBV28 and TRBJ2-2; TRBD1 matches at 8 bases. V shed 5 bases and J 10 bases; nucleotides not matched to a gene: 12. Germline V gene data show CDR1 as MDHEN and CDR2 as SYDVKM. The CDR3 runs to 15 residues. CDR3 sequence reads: CASSQTDRVVKELFF. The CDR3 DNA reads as TGTGCCAGCAGTCAAACGGACAGGGTGGTGAAGGAGCTGTTTTTT.

The CDR3 DNA follows: TGTGCCAGCAGCTTAGTGGGGGGGAGCGAAGCTTTCTTT. Translated: CASSLVGGSEAFF. J is TRBJ1-1 and V is TRBV11-2, with D possibly matching TRBD1 (5 bases). Germline V gene lookup returns CDR1 SGHAT and CDR2 FQNNGV. The CDR3 length is 13 residues. Trimming pared 1 base from V and 8 bases from J, leaving 11 bases between.

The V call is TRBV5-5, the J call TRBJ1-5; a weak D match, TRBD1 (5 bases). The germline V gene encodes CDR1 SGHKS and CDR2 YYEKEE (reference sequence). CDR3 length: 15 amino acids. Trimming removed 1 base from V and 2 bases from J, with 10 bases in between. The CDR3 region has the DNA TGTGCCAGCAGCTTGATTCAGGGCGGCAATCAGCCCCAGCATTTT. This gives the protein CASSLIQGGNQPQHF.

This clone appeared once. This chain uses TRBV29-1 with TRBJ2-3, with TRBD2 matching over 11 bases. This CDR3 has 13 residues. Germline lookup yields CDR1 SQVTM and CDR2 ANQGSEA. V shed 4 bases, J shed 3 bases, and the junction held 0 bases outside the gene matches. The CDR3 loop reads CSVGTSGTDTQYF. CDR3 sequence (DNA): TGCAGCGTTGGGACTAGCGGGACAGATACGCAGTATTTT.

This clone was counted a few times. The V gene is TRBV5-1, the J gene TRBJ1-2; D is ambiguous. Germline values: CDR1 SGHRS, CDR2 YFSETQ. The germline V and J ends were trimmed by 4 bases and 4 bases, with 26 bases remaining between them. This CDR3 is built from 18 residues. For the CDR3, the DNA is TGCGCCAGCAGCACGGGAGCGGCAACAGACGAGTTATTCTATGGCTACACCTTC. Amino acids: CASSTGAATDELFYGYTF. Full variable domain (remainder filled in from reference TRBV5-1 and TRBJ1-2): KAGVTQTPRYLIKTRGQQVTLSCSPISGHRSVSWYQQTPGQGLQFLFEYFSETQRNKGNFPGRFSGRQFSNSRSEMNVSTLELGDSALYLCASSTGAATDELFYGYTFGSGTRLTVV.

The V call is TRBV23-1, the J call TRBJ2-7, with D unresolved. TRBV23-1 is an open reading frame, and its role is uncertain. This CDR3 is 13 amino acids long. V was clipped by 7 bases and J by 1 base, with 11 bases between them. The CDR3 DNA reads TGCGCCAGCACCCACAAGCGATCCTACGAGCAGTACTTC. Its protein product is CASTHKRSYEQYF.

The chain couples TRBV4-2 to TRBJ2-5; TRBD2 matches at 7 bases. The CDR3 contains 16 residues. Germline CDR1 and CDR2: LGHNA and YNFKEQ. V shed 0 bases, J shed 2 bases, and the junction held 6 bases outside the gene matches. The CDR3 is CASSQEPPSGQETQYF. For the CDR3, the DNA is TGTGCCAGCAGCCAAGAACCGCCTAGCGGACAAGAGACCCAGTACTTC.

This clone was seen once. CDR3 coding DNA: TGTGCCAGCAGCCTACCCGGAGCAGGGGGCTCCTACGAGCAGTACTTC. It yields the protein CASSLPGAGGSYEQYF. The chain combines TRBV7-9 with TRBJ2-5, with 7 bases identical to TRBD1. Near its end, the DNA agrees better with TRBJ2-7, so the J call may be wrong. The CDR3 loop spans 16 amino acids. Germline V gene sequence: CDR1 SEHNR, CDR2 FQNEAQ (reference sequence).

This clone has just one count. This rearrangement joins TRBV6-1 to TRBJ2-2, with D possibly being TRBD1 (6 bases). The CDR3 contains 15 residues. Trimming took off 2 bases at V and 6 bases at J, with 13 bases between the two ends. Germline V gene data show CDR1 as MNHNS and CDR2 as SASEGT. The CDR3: CASSERRAGAGELFF. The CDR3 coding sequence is TGTGCCAGCAGTGAAAGGCGGGCAGGGGCCGGGGAGCTGTTTTTT.

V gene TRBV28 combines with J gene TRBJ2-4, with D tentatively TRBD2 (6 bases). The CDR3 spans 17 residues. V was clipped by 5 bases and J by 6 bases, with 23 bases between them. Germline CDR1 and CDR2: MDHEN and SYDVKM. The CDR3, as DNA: TGTGCCAGCAGTCCGGGCCCCATAGGGAGGCACGGAAACATTCAGTACTTC. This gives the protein CASSPGPIGRHGNIQYF.

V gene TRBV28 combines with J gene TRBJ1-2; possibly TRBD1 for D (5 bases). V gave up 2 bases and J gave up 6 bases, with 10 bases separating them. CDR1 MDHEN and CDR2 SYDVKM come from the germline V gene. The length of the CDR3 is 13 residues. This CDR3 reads CASSLQGPHGYTF. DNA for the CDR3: TGTGCCAGCAGTTTACAGGGCCCCCATGGCTACACCTTC.

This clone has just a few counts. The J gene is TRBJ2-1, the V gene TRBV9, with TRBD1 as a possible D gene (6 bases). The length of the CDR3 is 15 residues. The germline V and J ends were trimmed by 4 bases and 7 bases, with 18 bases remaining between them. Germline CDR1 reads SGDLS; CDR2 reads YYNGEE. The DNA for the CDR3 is TGTGCCAGCAGCCCCAGGGGCGGAGAGGATAATGAGCAGTTCTTC. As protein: CASSPRGGEDNEQFF.

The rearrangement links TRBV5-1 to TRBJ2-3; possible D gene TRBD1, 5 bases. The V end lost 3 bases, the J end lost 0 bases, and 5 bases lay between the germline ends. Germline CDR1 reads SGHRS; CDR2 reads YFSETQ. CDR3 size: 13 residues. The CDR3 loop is CASSSGSTDTQYF. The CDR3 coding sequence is TGCGCCAGCAGCTCAGGGAGCACAGATACGCAGTATTTT.

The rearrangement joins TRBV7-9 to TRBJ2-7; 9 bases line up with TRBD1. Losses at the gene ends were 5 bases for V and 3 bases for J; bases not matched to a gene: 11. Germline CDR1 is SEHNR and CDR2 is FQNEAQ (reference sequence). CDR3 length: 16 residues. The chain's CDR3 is CASSPVGTGIYYEQYF. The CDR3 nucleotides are TGTGCCAGCAGCCCCGTAGGGACAGGGATATACTACGAGCAGTACTTC.